This TCR beta chain was observed in a study of persistence of HIV-infected CD4 T cells. Lysates of CMV-infected fibroblasts at 10 ug/mL stimulated these cells. CD4+ T cells upregulating both CD40 ligand and CD69 were sorted as responding cells. Donors had CD4+ T cell counts above 400 cells/uL and were CMV-seropositive. In this sample, this clone turned up once. Its antigen is undetermined. CDR3 length: 14 amino acids. Germline V gene data show CDR1 as MGHDK and CDR2 as SYGVNS. Trimming left V 4 bases short and J 2 bases short, with 9 bases between. The libraries were made with immunoSEQ version 4 in survey mode. Generated by immunoSEQ multiplex PCR, the TCRdb table keeps only in-frame clones and is missing some. Of more than 10,000 clones listed, approximately 71% were seen once; the top ten hold about a sixth.

The receptor's source is an adult man with HIV who was CMV-seropositive. The chain joins TRBV25-1 to TRBJ1-5; possibly TRBD1 for D (5 bases). Sequences were derived from CD4+ T cells sorted from PBMCs after approximately 19-hour stimulation, sampled from a patient who received antiretroviral therapy. CDR3 nucleotides: TGTGCCAGCAGTGCCCAGGGCCGCAATCAGCCCCAGCATTTT. This translates into CASSAQGRNQPQHF.